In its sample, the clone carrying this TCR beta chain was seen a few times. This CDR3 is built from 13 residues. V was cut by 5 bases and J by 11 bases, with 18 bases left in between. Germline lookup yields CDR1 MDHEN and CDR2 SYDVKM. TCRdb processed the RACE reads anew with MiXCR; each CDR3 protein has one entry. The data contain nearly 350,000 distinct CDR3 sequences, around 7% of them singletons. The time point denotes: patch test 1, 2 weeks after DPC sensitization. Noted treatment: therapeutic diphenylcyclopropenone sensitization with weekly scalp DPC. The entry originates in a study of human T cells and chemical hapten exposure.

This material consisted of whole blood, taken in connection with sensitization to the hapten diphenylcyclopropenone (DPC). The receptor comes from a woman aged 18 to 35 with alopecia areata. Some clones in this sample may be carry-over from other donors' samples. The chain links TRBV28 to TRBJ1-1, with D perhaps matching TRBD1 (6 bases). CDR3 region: CASSPNRVREAFF. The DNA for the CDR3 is TGTGCCAGCAGTCCTAACAGGGTTCGGGAGGCTTTCTTT.